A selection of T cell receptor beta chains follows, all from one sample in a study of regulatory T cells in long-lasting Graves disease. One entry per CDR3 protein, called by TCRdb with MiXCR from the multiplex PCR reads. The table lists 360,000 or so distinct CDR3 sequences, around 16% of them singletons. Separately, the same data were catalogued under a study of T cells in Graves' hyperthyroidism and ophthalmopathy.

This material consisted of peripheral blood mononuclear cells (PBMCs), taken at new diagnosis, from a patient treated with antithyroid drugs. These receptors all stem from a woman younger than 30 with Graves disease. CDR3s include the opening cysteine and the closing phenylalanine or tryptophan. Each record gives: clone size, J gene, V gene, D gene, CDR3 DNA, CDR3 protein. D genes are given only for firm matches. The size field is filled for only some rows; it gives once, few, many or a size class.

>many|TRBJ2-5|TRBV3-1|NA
TGTGCCAGCAGCCCGACGGACCAAGAGACCCAGTACTTC
CASSPTDQETQYF
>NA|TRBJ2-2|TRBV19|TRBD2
TGTGCCAGTAAGGCGGGAGACCTCACCGGGGAGCTGTTTTTT
CASKAGDLTGELFF
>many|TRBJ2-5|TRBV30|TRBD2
TGTGCCTGGAGTGGACTAGCGGGAGCCGCGACCCAGTACTTC
CAWSGLAGAATQYF
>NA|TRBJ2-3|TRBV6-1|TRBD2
TGTGCCAGCATCGACGGGCTAGCGGGGGGCCGAGATACGCAGTATTTT
CASIDGLAGGRDTQYF
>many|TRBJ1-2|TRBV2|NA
TGTGCCAGCAGTGAGGACCTGGGGGGACACAATAACTATGGCTACACCTTC
CASSEDLGGHNNYGYTF
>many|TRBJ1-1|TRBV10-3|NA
TGTGCCATCAGCGCTGGCGACAGAATCAACACTGAAGCTTTCTTT
CAISAGDRINTEAFF
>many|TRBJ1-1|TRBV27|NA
TGTGCCAGCAGTCCCCTGGGGAGCTCCACTGAAGCTTTCTTT
CASSPLGSSTEAFF
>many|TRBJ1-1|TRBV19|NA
TGTGCCAGTAGTACCCTCGACGTAAACACTGAAGCTTTCTTT
CASSTLDVNTEAFF
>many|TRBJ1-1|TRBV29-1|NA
TGCAGCGTCGCCGTTTGGAACACTGAAGCTTTCTTT
CSVAVWNTEAFF
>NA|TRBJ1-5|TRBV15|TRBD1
TGTGCCACCAGCGGCACCCCGGGACAGTTAACTCAGCCCCAGCATTTT
CATSGTPGQLTQPQHF
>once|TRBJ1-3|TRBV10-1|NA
TGCGCCAGCAGTGAGGGGATAGACAGATTATCTGGAAACACCATATATTTT
CASSEGIDRLSGNTIYF
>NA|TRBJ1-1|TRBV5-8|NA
TGTGCCAGCAGGGTGGGTTTTACTGAAGCTTTCTTT
CASRVGFTEAFF
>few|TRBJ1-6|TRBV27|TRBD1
TGTGCCAGCAGTAACCTACAGGGGGCGGCCTATAATTCACCCCTCCACTTT
CASSNLQGAAYNSPLHF
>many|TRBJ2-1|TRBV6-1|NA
TGTGCCAGCAGTGAAGCGACGGGCAGGGAGGCTACTAATGAGCAGTTCTTC
CASSEATGREATNEQFF
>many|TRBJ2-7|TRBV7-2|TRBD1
TGTGCCAGCAGCCGACAGGGTAGCAGCAGAGAGCAGTACTTC
CASSRQGSSREQYF
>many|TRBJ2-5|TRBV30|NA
TGTGCCTGGAGTCCTACAGGTATCCAAGAGACCCAGTACTTC
CAWSPTGIQETQYF
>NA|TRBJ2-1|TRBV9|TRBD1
TGTGCCAGCAGCGTAGCTCCGGGACAGGGGGGCGAGCAGTTCTTC
CASSVAPGQGGEQFF
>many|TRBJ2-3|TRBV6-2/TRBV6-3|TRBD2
TGTGCCATCAATAGGGAAGGGGCTAGCGGAATCACAGATACGCAGTATTTT
CAINREGASGITDTQYF
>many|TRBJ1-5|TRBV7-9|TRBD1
TGTGCCAGCAGCCTAACCGGGACAGGCGGTCAGCCCCAGCATTTT
CASSLTGTGGQPQHF
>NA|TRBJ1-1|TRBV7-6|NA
TGTGCCAGCAGCTTAGCAGGGCCCGGGGGAGGGACTGAAGCTTTCTTT
CASSLAGPGGGTEAFF
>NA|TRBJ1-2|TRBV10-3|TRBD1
TGTGCCATCAGCCGGGACAGGGTAAAGATAAACTATGGCTACACCTTC
CAISRDRVKINYGYTF
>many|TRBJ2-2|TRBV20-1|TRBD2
TGCAGTGCGCACACCTTCGCTAGCGGGGGGAACACCGGGGAGCTGTTTTTT
CSAHTFASGGNTGELFF
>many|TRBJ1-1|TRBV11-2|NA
TGTGCCAGCAGCCTCATAGGCGCTGAAGCTTTCTTT
CASSLIGAEAFF
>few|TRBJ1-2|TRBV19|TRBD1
TGTGCCAGTATCCCACGGACAGGGATATTTGGCTACACCTTC
CASIPRTGIFGYTF
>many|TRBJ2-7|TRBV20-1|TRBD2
TGCAGTGCCCCGACTAGCGGGGGAGCGGAGCAGTACTTC
CSAPTSGGAEQYF
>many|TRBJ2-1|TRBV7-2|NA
TGTGCCAGCAGCCGAGGGACCAGATCCTACAATGAGCAGTTCTTC
CASSRGTRSYNEQFF
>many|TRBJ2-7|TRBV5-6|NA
TGTGCCAGCAGCTTTACTACGGGACTGACGTCCTACGAGCAGTACTTC
CASSFTTGLTSYEQYF
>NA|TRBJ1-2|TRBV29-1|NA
TGCAGCCTAGCACAGGGAGTTGGCTACACCTTC
CSLAQGVGYTF
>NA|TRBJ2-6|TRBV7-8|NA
TGTGCCAGCAGCTTAGAGGGGCGGGGTTACTCTGGGGCCAACGTCCTGACTTTC
CASSLEGRGYSGANVLTF
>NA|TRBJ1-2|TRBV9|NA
TGTGCCAGCAGCGTAGGTCAGAGCGTCTATGGCTACACCTTC
CASSVGQSVYGYTF
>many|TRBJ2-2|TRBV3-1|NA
TGCGCCAGCAGCCAGGGGCTCAACACCGGGGAGCTGTTTTTT
CASSQGLNTGELFF
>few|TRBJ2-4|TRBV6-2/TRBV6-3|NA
TGTGCCAGCAGTGAATCCCCGGACTACTTAGCCAAAAACATTCAGTACTTC
CASSESPDYLAKNIQYF
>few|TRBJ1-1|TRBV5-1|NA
TGCGCCAGCAGCTTGGAGACGGTAAAGACTGAAGCTTTCTTT
CASSLETVKTEAFF
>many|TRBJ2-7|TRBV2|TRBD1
TGTGCCAGCAGTGAACCCGGGACAGGGGTCGGTTACGAGCAGTACTTC
CASSEPGTGVGYEQYF
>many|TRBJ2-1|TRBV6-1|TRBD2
TGTGCCATTGGCGGGACTAGCGGTTACAATGAGCAGTTCTTC
CAIGGTSGYNEQFF
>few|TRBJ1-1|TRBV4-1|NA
TGCGCCAGCAGCCAAGATGAGGCAGGGATGGCTGAAGCTTTCTTT
CASSQDEAGMAEAFF
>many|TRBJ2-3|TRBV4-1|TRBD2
TGTGCCAGCAGCCCACAGCGGGAGGGCCCAGATACGCAGTATTTT
CASSPQREGPDTQYF
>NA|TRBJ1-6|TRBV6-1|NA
TGTGCCAGCCTAAAAGCAAGTAATTCACCCCTCCACTTT
CASLKASNSPLHF
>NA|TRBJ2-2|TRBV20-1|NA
TGCAGTGCTAGAGTTCTTGGCAGGGGAAGCACCGGGGAGCTGTTTTTT
CSARVLGRGSTGELFF
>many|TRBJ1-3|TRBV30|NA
TGTGCCTGGAACAGGGCGCGCTCTGGAAACACCATATATTTT
CAWNRARSGNTIYF
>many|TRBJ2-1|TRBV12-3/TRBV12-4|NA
TGTGCCAGCACCAAATTACAGGGAGGATACAATGAGCAGTTCTTC
CASTKLQGGYNEQFF
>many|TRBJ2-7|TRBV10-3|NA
TGTGCCATCAGCCCCCTCGACAGGGAGGGCGAGCAGTACTTC
CAISPLDREGEQYF
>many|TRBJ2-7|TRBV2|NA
TGTGCCAGCAGTTTCGTTAGCGGCCACGAGCAGTACTTC
CASSFVSGHEQYF
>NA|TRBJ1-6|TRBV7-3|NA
TGTGCCAGCAGCCTACAGGGTACCTCTGGTTCACCCCTCCACTTT
CASSLQGTSGSPLHF
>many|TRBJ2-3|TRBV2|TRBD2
TGTGCCAGCAGTGGCGCGACGGGACTAGCGGGAGGGACGAGCACAGATACGCAGTATTTT
CASSGATGLAGGTSTDTQYF
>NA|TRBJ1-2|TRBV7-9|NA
TGTGCCAGCAGCCCCCTTCAGGCCCCCACGGGGGGCTACAGCTTC
CASSPLQAPTGGYSF
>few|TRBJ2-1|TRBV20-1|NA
TGCAGTGCTAGTCTTCTAGGATCAACCTACAATGAGCAGTTCTTC
CSASLLGSTYNEQFF
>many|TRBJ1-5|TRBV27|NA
TGTGCCAGCAGTTTATCCCAAAGGATAGGCCTAAATCAGCCCCAGCATTTT
CASSLSQRIGLNQPQHF
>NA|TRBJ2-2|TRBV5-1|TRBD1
TGCGCCAGCAGCTTGGGACAGGGGACCACCGGGGAGCTGTTTTTT
CASSLGQGTTGELFF
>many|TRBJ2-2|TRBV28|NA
TGTGCCAGCAGTTTGACGGGGGCGAACACCGGGGAGCTGTTTTTT
CASSLTGANTGELFF
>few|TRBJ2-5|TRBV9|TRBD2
TGTGCCAGCAGCATATCTCGCGGGGGGGGGGAGACCCAGTACTTC
CASSISRGGGETQYF
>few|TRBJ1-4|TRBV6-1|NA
TGTGCCAGCAGCGGCAGCTCTAATGAAAAACTGTTTTTT
CASSGSSNEKLFF